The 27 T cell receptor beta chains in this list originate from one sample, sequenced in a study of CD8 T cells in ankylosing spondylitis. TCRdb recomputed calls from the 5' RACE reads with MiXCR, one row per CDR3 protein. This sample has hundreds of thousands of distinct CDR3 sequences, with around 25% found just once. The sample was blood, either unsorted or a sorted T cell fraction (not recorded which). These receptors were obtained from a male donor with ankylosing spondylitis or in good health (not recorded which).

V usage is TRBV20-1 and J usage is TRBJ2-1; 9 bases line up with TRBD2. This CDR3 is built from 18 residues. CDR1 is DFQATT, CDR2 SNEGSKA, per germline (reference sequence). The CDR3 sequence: CRGLGAGGDSGSYNEQFF. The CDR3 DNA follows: TGCAGGGGCCTGGGGGCGGGAGGGGACTCCGGCTCCTACAATGAGCAGTTCTTC.

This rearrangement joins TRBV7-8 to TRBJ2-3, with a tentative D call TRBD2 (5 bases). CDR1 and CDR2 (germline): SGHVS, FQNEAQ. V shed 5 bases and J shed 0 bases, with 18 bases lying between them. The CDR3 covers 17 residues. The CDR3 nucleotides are TGTGCCAGCAGCCGCCTAGGGAGCGTACGTAGCACAGATACGCAGTATTTT. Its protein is CASSRLGSVRSTDTQYF.

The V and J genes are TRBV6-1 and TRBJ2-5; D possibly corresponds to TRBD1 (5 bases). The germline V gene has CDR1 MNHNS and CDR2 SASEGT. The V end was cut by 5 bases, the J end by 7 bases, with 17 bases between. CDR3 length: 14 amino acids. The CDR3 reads CASSKGDIMGTQYF. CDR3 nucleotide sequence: TGTGCCAGCAGTAAAGGGGATATAATGGGGACCCAGTACTTC.

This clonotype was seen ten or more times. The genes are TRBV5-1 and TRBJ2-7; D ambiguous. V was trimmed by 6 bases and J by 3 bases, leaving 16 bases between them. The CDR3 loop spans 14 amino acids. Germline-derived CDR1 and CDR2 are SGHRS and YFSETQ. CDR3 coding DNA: TGCGCCAGCAACCCCGACGGAACAAGCTACGAGCAGTACTTC. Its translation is CASNPDGTSYEQYF.

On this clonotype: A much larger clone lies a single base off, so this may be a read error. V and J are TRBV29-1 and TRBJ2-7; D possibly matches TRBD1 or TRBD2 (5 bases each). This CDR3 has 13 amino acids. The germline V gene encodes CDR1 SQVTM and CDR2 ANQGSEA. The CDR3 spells CSVGTDGSYEQSF. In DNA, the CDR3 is TGCAGCGTCGGGACGGATGGGTCCTACGAGCAGTCCTTC.

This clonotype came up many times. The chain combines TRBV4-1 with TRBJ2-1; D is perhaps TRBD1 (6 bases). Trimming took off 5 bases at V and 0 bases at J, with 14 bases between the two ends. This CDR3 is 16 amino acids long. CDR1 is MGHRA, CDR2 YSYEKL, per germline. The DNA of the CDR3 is TGCGCCAGCAGCTCTACAAGGGACACCTCCTACAATGAGCAGTTCTTC. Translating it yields CASSSTRDTSYNEQFF.

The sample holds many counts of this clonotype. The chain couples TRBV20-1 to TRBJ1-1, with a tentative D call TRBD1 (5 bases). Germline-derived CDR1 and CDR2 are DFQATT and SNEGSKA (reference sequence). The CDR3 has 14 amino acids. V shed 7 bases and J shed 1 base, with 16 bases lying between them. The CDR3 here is CSVTYDRKNTEAFF. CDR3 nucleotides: TGCAGTGTTACCTACGACAGAAAGAACACTGAAGCTTTCTTT.

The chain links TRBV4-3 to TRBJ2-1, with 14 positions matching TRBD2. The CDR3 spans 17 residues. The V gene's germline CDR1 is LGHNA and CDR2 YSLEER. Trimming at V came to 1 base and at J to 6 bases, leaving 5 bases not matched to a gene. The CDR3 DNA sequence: TGCGCCAGCAGCCAAGCCCGGACTAGCGGGAGGTCCAATGAGCAGTTCTTC. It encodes CASSQARTSGRSNEQFF.

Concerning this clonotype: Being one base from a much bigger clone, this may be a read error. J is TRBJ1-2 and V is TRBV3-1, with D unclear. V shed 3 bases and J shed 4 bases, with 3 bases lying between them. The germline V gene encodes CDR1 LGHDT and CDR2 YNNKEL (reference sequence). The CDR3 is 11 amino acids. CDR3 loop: CASSHGYGYTF. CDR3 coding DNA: TGTGCCAGCAGCCATGGCTATGGCTACACCTTC.

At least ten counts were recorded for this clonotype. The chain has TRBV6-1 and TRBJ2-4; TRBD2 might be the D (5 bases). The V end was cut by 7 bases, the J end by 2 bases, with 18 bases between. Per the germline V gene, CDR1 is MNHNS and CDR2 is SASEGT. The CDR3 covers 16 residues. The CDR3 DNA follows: TGTGCCAGCAATCCGGGATCAGGCGGGCCCAAAAACATTCAGTACTTC. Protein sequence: CASNPGSGGPKNIQYF.

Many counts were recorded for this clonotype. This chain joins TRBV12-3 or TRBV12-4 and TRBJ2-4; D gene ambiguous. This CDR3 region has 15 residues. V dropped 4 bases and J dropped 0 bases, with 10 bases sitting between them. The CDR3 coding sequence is TGTGCCAGCAGTTCGGTCGGAATAGCCAAAAACATTCAGTACTTC. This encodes CASSSVGIAKNIQYF.

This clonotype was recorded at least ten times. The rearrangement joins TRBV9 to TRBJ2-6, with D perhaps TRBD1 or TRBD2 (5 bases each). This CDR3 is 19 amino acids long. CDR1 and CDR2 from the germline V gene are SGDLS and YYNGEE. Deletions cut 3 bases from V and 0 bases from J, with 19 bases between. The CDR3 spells CASSAPPGRPSSGANVLTF. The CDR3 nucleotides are TGTGCCAGCAGCGCCCCCCCGGGACGCCCGAGCTCTGGGGCCAACGTCCTGACTTTC.

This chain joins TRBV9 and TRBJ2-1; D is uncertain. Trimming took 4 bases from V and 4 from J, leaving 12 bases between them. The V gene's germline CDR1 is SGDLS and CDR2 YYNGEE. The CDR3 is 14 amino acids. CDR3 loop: CASSSSVYYNEQFF. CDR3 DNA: TGTGCCAGCAGCTCGTCGGTCTATTACAATGAGCAGTTCTTC.

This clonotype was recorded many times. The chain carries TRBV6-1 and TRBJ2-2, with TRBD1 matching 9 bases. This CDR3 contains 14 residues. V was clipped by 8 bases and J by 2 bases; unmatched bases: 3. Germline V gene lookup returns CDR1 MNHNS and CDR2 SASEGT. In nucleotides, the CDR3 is TGTGCCAGCGGGACAGGGAGAAACACCGGGGAGCTGTTTTTT. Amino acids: CASGTGRNTGELFF.

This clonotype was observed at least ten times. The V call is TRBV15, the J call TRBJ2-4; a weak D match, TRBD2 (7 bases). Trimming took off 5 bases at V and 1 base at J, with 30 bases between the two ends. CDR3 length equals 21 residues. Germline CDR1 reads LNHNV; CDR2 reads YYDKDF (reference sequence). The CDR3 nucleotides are TGTGCCACCAGCCTTTCCCGGGGGGCGCTTAATCGAGGCGAGGCCAAAAACATTCAGTACTTC. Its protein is CATSLSRGALNRGEAKNIQYF.

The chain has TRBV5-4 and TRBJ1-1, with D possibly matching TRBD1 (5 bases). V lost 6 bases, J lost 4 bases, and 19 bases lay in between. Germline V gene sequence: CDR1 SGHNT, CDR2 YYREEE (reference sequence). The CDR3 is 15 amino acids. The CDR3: CASNREGLDSTEAFF. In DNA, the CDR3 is TGTGCCAGCAATAGGGAGGGACTCGACAGCACTGAAGCTTTCTTT. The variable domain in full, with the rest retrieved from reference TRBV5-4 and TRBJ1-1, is ETGVTQSPTHLIKTRGQQVTLRCSSQSGHNTVSWYQQALGQGPQFIFQYYREEENGRGNFPPRFSGLQFPNYSSELNVNALELDDSALYLCASNREGLDSTEAFFGQGTRLTVV.

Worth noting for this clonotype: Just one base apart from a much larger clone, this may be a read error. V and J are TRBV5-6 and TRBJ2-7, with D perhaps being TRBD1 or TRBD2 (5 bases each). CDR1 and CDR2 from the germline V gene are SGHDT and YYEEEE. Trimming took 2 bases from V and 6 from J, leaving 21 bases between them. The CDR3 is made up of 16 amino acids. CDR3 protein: CASSFLPSGAAGEQYF. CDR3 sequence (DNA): TGTGCCAGCAGCTTCCTACCATCCGGGGCCGCGGGCGAGCAGTACTTC.

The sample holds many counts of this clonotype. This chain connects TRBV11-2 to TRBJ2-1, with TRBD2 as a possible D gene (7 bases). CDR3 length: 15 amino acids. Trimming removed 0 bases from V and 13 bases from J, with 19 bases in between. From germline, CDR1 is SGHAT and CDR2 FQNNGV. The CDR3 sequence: CASSLDGTAGQPQFF. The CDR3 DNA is TGTGCCAGCAGCTTAGATGGCACAGCGGGACAACCCCAGTTCTTC.

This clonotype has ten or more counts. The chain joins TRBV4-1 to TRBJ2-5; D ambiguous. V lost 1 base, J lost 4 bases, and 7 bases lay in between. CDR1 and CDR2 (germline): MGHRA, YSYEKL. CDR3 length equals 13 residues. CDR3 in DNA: TGCGCCAGCAGCCAAGCCCTCGGAGAGACCCAGTACTTC. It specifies CASSQALGETQYF.

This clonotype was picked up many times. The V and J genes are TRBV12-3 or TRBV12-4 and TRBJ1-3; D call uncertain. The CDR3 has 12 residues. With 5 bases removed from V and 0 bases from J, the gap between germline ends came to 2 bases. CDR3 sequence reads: CASSHSGNTIYF. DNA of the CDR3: TGTGCCAGCAGTCACTCTGGAAACACCATATATTTT.

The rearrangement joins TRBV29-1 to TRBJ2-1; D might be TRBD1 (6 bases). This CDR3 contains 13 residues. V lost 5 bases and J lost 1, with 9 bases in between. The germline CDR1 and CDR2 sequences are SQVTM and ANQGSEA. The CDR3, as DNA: TGCAGCGTTCAACAGGGATCCTACAATGAGCAGTTCTTC. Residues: CSVQQGSYNEQFF.

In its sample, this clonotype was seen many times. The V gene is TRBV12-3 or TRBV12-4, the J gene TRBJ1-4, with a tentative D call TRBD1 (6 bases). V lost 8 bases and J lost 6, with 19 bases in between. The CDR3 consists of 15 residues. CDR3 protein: CASSPGNRADEKLFF. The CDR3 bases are TGTGCCAGCTCTCCCGGGAACAGGGCTGATGAAAAACTGTTTTTT.

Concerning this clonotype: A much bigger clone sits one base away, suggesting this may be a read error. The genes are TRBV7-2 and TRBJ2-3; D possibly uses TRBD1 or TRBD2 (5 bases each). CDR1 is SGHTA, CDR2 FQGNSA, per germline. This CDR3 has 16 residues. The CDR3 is CASSLSGGLSTGTQYF. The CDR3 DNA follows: TGTGCCAGCAGCTTATCCGGCGGGCTTAGCACAGGTACGCAGTATTTT.

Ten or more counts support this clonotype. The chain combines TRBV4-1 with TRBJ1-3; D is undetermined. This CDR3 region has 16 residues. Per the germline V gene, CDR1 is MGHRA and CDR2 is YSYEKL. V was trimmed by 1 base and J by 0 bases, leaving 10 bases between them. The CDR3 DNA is TGCGCCAGCAGCCAAGGATTCGGGAGCTCTGGAAACACCATATATTTT. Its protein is CASSQGFGSSGNTIYF.

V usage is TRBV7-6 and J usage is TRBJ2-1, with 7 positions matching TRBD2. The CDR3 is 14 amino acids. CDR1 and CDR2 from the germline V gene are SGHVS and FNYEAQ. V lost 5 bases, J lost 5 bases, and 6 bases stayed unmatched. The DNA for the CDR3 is TGTGCCAGCAGCCTAGGACTAGGAGACAATGAGCAGTTCTTC. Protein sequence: CASSLGLGDNEQFF.

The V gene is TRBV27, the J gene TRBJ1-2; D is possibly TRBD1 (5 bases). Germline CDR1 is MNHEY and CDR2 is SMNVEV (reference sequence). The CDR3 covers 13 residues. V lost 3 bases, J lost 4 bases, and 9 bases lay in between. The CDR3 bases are TGTGCCAGCAGTTTTTGGGGGACCTATGGCTACACCTTC. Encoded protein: CASSFWGTYGYTF.

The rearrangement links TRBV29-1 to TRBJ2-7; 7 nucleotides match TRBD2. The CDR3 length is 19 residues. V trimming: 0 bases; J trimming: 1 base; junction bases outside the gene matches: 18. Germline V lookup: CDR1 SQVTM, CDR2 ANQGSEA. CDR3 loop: CSVEDSGGKGDYRSYEQYF. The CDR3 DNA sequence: TGCAGCGTTGAAGATTCGGGGGGTAAAGGGGACTACAGATCCTACGAGCAGTACTTC.